The rows below give T cell receptor beta chains drawn from one sample of a study of T cells in Graves' hyperthyroidism and ophthalmopathy. TCRdb re-called the multiplex PCR reads with MiXCR, one entry per CDR3 protein. The data show roughly 93,000 distinct CDR3 sequences, around 42% seen once. Sample: peripheral blood or thyroid tissue (not recorded which). The receptors derive from a woman aged 25-40 years with Graves' hyperthyroidism. Both conserved end residues are part of each CDR3. Each record gives: V gene, D gene, J gene, CDR3 protein. The D gene is left open where the match is weak.

TRBV12-5	TRBD1	TRBJ1-1	CASGLVTGEKAEAFF
TRBV7-3	.	TRBJ2-7	CASSRLGHSYEQYF
TRBV11-2	.	TRBJ1-4	CASSQVIFFEKLIF
TRBV20-1	TRBD1	TRBJ2-2	CSARLPDRAGRELFF
TRBV5-1	.	TRBJ1-4	CASSPEAQTTEKLFF
TRBV6-1	TRBD2	TRBJ2-7	CASSLFSSGPRTAGF
TRBV7-6	.	TRBJ1-6	CASSERQTLLNSPLHF
TRBV12-3/TRBV12-4	.	TRBJ1-3	CASASDNSGNTIYF
TRBV25-1	.	TRBJ2-7	CASTGTPAYEQYF
TRBV15	.	TRBJ2-7	CATSSLTPEQYF
TRBV7-8	TRBD1	TRBJ2-7	CASSLVLRGQGIGYSSYEQYF
TRBV7-9	TRBD1	TRBJ1-1	CASSSRDRVNTEAFF
TRBV18	TRBD1	TRBJ2-7	CASSPDTGTAVEQYF
TRBV5-1	TRBD1	TRBJ1-4	CASGFQGEPDEKLFF
TRBV7-8	TRBD1	TRBJ2-7	CASSFRTGTYEQYF
TRBV7-8	TRBD2	TRBJ2-7	CASSSPSGPWEQYF
TRBV7-6	TRBD1	TRBJ1-3	CASSVTGNTGNTIYF
TRBV7-9	.	TRBJ1-1	CASSSPLPTITLNTEAFF
TRBV28	.	TRBJ1-2	CASSFAGFGYTF
TRBV28	TRBD1	TRBJ1-6	CASSSTGSKNSPLHF
TRBV9	.	TRBJ1-1	CASSETGLNTEAFF
TRBV10-2	.	TRBJ2-5	CASASQETQYF
TRBV20-1	.	TRBJ1-5	CSAERGSGNQPQHF
TRBV11-2	TRBD2	TRBJ2-1	CASSQTLAGAYNEQFF
TRBV7-9	TRBD1	TRBJ1-1	CASSQGGALTEAFF
TRBV7-8	.	TRBJ2-5	CASSLTGSKPQYF
TRBV2	.	TRBJ2-3	CASSYSPGGPAASDTQYF
TRBV14	.	TRBJ1-1	CASRARRGRNTEAFF
TRBV30	TRBD1	TRBJ1-3	CAWSSTGTGNTIYF
TRBV25-1	.	TRBJ1-4	CASSKTGPNEKLFF
TRBV7-9	.	TRBJ2-7	CASSLDSSGQQYF
TRBV5-8	.	TRBJ2-3	CASSPQADTQYF
TRBV7-3	.	TRBJ2-2	CASSSTGRLAGGLFF
TRBV7-2	.	TRBJ1-1	CASSSDGDRNTEAFF
TRBV15	TRBD2	TRBJ2-7	CATSMGGGSYEQYF
TRBV2	.	TRBJ2-7	CASSVAGSYEQYF
TRBV27	.	TRBJ1-2	CASRQTTVSYGYTF
TRBV10-3	TRBD1	TRBJ1-5	CAISADRVQPQHF
TRBV3-1	.	TRBJ1-1	CASSQEGRAFF
TRBV7-2	TRBD2	TRBJ2-7	CASSYERQGASGRDTYEQYF
TRBV5-1	.	TRBJ1-2	CASSLGPDYGYTF
TRBV24-1	.	TRBJ1-2	CARDGYGYTF
TRBV20-1	.	TRBJ2-7	CSAWDSTSGLSSYEQYF
TRBV7-9	.	TRBJ1-4	CASSASSGPRDEKLFF
TRBV7-3	TRBD2	TRBJ2-5	CASSLTSGSGETQYF
TRBV7-9	TRBD2	TRBJ2-5	CASSLAGGMAGETQYF